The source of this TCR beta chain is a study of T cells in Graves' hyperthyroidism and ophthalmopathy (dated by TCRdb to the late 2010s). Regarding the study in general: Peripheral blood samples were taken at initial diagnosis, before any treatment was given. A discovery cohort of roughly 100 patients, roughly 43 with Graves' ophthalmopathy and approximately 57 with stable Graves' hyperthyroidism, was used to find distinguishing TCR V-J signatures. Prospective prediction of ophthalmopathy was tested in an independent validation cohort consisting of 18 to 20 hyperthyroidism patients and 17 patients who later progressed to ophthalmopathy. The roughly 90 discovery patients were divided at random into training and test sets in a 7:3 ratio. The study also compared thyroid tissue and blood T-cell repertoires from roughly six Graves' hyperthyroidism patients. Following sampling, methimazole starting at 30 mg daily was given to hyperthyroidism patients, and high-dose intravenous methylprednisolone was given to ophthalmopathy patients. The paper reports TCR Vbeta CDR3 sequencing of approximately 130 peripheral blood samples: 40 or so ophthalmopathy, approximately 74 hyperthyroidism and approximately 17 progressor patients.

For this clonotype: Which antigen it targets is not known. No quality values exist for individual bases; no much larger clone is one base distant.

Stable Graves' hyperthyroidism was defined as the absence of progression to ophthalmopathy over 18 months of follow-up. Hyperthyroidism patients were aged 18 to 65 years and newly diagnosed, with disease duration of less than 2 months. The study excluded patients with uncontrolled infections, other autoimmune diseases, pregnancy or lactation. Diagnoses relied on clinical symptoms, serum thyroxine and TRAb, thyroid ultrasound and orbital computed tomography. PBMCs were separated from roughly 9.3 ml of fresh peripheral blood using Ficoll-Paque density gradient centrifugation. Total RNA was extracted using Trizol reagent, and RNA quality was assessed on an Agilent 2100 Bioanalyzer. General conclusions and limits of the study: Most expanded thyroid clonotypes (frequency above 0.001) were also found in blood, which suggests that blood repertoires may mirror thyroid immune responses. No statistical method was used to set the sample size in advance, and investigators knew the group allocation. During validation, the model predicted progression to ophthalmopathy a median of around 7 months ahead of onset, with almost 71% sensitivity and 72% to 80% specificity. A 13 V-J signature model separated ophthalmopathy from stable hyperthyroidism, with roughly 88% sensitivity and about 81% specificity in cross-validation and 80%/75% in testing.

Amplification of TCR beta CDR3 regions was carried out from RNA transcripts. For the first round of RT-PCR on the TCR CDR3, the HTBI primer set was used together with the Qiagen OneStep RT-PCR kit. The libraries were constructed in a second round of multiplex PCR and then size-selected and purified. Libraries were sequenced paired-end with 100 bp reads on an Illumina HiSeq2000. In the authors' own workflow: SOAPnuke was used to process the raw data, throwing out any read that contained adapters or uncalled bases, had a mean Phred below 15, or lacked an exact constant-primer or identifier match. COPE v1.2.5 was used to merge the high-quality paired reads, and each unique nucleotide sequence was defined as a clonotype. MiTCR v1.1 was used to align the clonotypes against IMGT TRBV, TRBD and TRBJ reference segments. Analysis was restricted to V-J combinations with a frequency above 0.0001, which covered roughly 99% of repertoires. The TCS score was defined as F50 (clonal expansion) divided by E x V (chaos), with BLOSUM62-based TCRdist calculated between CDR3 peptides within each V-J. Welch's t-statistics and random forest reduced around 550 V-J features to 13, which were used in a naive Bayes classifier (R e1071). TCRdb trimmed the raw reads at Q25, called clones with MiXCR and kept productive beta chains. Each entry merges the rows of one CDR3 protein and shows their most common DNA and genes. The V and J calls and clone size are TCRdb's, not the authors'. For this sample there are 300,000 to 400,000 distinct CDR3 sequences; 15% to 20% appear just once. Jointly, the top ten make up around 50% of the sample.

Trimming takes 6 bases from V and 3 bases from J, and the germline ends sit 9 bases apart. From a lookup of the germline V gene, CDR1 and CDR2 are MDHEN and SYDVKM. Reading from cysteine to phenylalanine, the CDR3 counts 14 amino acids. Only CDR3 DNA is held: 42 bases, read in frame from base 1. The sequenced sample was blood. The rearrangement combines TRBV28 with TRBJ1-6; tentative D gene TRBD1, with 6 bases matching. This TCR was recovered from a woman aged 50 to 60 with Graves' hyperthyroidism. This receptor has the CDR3 CASRQQGYNSPLHF. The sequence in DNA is TGTGCCAGCAGACAACAGGGCTATAATTCACCCCTCCACTTT.